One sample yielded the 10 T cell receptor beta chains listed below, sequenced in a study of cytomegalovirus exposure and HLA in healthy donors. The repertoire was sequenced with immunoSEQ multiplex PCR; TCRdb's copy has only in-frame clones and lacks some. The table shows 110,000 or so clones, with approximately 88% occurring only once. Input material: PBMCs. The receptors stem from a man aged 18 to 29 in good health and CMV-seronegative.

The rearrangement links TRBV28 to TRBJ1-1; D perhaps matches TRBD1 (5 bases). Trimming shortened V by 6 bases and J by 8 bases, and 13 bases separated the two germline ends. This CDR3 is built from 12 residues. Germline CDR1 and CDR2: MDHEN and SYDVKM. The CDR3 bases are TGTGCCAGCAGACTCACTACAGGAGAAGCTTTCTTT. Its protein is CASRLTTGEAFF.

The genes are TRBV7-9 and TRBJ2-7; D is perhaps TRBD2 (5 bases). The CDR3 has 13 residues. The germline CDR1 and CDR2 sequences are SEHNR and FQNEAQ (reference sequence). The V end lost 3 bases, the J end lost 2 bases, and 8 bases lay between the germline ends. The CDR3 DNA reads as TGTGCCAGCAGCTTCTACGGGACCTACGAGCAGTACTTC. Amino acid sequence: CASSFYGTYEQYF.

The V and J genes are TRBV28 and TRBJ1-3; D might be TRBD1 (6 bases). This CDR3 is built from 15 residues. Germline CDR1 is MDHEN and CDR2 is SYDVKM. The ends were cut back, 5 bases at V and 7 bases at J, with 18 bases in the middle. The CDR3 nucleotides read TGTGCCAGCAGTCCAGAGGGGGGGTGGCGGAACACCATATATTTT. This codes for CASSPEGGWRNTIYF.

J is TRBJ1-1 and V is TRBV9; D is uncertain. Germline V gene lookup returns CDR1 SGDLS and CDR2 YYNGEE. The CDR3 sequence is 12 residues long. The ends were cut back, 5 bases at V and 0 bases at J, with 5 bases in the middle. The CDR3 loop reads CASSQMNTEAFF. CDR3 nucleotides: TGTGCCAGCAGTCAAATGAACACTGAAGCTTTCTTT.

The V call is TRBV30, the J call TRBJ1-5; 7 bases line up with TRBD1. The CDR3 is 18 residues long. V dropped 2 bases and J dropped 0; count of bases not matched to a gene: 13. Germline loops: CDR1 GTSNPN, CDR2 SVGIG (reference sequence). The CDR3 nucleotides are TGTGCCTGGAGTAAGGGACAGTGGTCCCATTATAGCAATCAGCCCCAGCATTTT. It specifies CAWSKGQWSHYSNQPQHF.

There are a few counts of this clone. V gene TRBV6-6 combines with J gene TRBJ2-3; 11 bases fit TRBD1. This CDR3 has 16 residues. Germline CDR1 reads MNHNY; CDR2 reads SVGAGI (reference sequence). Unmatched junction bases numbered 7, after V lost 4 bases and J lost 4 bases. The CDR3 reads CASSSLPGQGADTQYF. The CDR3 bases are TGTGCCAGCAGTTCTCTTCCGGGACAGGGGGCAGATACGCAGTATTTT.

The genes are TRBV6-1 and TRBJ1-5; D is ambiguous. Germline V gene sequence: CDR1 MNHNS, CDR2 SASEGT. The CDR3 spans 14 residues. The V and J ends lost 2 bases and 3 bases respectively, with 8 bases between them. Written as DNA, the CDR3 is TGTGCCAGCAGTGAAAGTCGGGTCAATCAGCCCCAGCATTTT. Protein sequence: CASSESRVNQPQHF.

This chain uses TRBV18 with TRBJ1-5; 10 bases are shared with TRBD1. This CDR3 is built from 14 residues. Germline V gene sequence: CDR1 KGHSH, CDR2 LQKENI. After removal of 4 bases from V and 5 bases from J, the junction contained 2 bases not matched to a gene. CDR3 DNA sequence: TGTGCCAGCTCACGGGGACAGGGGTATCAGCCCCAGCATTTT. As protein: CASSRGQGYQPQHF.

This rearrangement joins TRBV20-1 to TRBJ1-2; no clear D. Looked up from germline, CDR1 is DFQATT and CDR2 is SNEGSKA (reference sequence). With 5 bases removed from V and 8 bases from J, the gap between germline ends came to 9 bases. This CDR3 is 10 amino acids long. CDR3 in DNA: TGCAGTGCTCGAGGGCTCGGCTACACCTTC. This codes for CSARGLGYTF.

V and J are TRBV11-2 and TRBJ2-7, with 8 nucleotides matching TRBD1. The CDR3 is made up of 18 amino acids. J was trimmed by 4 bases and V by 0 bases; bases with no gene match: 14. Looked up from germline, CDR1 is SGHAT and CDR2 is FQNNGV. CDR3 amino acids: CASSLEFVLGQEEYEQYF. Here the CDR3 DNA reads TGTGCCAGCAGCTTAGAGTTTGTGTTGGGACAGGAGGAATACGAGCAGTACTTC.